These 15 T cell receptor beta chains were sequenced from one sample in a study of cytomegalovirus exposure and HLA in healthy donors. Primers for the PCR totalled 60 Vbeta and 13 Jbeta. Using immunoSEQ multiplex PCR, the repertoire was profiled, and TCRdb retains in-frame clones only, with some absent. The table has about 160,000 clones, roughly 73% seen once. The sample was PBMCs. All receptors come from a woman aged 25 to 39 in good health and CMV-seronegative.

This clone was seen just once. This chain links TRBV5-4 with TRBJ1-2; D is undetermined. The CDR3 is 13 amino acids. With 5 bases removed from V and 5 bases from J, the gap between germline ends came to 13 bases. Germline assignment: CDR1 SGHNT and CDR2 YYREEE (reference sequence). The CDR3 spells CASRSLESYGYTF. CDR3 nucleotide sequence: TGTGCCAGCAGGAGCCTCGAGTCTTATGGCTACACCTTC.

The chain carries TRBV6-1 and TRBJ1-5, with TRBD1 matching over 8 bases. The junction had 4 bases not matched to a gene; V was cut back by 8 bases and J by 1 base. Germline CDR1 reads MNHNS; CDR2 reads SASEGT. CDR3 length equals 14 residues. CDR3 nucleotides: TGTGCCAGCGACAGGGGACTAAGCAATCAGCCCCAGCATTTT. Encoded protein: CASDRGLSNQPQHF.

The CDR3 DNA follows: TGCGCCAGCAGCCAAGAGGGGGGGAGGGGCTACACCTTC. Its protein product is CASSQEGGRGYTF. V and J are TRBV4-1 and TRBJ1-2; a possible D gene is TRBD1 (5 bases). Germline-derived CDR1 and CDR2 are MGHRA and YSYEKL. This CDR3 spans 13 amino acids. Trimming shortened V by 0 bases and J by 8 bases, and 10 bases separated the two germline ends.

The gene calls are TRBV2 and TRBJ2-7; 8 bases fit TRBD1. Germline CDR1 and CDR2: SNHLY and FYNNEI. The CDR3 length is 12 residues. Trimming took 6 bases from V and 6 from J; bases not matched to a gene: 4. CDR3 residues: CASSADRGEQYF. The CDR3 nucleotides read TGTGCCAGCAGCGCAGACAGGGGCGAGCAGTACTTC.

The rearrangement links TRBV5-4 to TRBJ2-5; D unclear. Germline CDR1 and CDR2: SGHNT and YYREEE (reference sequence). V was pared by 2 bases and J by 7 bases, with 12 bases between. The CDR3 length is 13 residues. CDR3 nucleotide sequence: TGTGCCAGCAGCTTAAGTGACTTCGGGACCCAGTACTTC. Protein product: CASSLSDFGTQYF. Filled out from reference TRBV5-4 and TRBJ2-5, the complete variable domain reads ETGVTQSPTHLIKTRGQQVTLRCSSQSGHNTVSWYQQALGQGPQFIFQYYREEENGRGNFPPRFSGLQFPNYSSELNVNALELDDSALYLCASSLSDFGTQYFGPGTRLLVL.

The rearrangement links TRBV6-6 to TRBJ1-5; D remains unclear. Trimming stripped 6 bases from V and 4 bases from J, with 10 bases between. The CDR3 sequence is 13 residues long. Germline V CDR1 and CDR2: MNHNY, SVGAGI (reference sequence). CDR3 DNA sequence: TGTGCCAGCAGAAACAGCAGAAATCAGCCCCAGCATTTT. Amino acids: CASRNSRNQPQHF.

The DNA of the CDR3 is TGTGCCAGCTCACCACGGGTCTTGGCTGAGGATTACACCGGGGAGCTGTTTTTT. Residues: CASSPRVLAEDYTGELFF. This chain links TRBV18 with TRBJ2-2, with unresolved D. With 1 base removed from V and 3 bases from J, the gap between germline ends came to 18 bases. The CDR3 sequence is 18 residues long. In germline, CDR1 is KGHSH, CDR2 LQKENI.

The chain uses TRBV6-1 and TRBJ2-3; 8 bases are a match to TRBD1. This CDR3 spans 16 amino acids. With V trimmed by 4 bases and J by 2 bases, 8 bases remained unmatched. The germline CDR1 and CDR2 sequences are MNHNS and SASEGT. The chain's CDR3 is CASSVRGLILTDTQYF. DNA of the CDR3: TGTGCCAGCAGTGTCAGGGGGCTCATCCTCACAGATACGCAGTATTTT.

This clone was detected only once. The CDR3 protein is CATSPDRLYGYTF. For the CDR3, the DNA is TGTGCCACCAGCCCTGACAGGCTCTATGGCTACACCTTC. V gene TRBV15 combines with J gene TRBJ1-2, with D tentatively TRBD1 (6 bases). Trimming cost V 5 bases and J 4 bases, with 11 bases left between them. The length of the CDR3 is 13 residues. Germline CDR1 LNHNV, CDR2 YYDKDF (reference sequence).

The chain's CDR3 is CASSFLATLQETQYF. The CDR3 DNA follows: TGTGCCAGCAGTTTCCTAGCGACCCTGCAAGAGACCCAGTACTTC. V and J are TRBV6-6 and TRBJ2-5; the D gene is possibly TRBD2 (6 bases). Germline V gene data show CDR1 as MNHNY and CDR2 as SVGAGI (reference sequence). This CDR3 has 15 amino acids. The V end was cut by 4 bases, the J end by 2 bases, with 14 bases between.

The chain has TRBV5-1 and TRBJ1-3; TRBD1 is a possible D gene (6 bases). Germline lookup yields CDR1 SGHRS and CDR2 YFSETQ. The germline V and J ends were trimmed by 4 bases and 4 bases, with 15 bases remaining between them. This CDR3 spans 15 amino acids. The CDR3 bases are TGCGCCAGCAGCATTGACAGGCAAGGGGGAAACACCATATATTTT. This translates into CASSIDRQGGNTIYF.

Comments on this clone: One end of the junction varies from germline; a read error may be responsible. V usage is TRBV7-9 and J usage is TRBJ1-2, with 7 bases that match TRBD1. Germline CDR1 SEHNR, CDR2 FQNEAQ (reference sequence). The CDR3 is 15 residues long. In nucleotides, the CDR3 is TGTTCCAGCAGCTTGGGATCCGGGACAGCCTATGGCTACACCTTC. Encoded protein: CSSSLGSGTAYGYTF.

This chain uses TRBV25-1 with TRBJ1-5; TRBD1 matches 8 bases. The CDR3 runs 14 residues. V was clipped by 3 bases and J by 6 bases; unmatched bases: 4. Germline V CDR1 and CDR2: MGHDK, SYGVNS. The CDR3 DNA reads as TGTGCCAGCAGTGATGACAGGGGCGGTCAGCCCCAGCATTTT. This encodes CASSDDRGGQPQHF. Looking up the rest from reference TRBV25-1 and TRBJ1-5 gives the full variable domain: EADIYQTPRYLVIGTGKKITLECSQTMGHDKMYWYQQDPGMELHLIHYSYGVNSTEKGDLSSESTVSRIRTEHFPLTLESARPSHTSQYLCASSDDRGGQPQHFGDGTRLSIL.

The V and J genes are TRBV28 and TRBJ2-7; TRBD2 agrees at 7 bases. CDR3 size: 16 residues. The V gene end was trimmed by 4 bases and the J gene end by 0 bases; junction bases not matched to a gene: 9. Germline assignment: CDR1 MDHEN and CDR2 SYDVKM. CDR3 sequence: CASSSPAGAPSYEQYF. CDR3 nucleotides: TGTGCCAGCAGTTCCCCCGCGGGAGCCCCCTCCTACGAGCAGTACTTC. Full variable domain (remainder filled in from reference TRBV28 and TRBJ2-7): DVKVTQSSRYLVKRTGEKVFLECVQDMDHENMFWYRQDPGLGLRLIYFSYDVKMKEKGDIPEGYSVSREKKERFSLILESASTNQTSMYLCASSSPAGAPSYEQYFGPGTRLTVT.

The CDR3 DNA sequence: TGTGCCTGGGGCGGGGTGCGGGGTGAAGCTTTCTTT. It is translated as CAWGGVRGEAFF. The chain carries TRBV30 and TRBJ1-1; D gene uncertain. Germline V lookup: CDR1 GTSNPN, CDR2 SVGIG (reference sequence). This CDR3 region has 12 residues. V lost 5 bases, J lost 7 bases, and 14 bases lay in between. Looking up the rest from reference TRBV30 and TRBJ1-1 gives the full variable domain: SQTIHQWPATLVQPVGSPLSLECTVEGTSNPNLYWYRQAAGRGLQLLFYSVGIGQISSEVPQNLSASRPQDRQFILSSKKLLLSDSGFYLCAWGGVRGEAFFGQGTRLTVV.